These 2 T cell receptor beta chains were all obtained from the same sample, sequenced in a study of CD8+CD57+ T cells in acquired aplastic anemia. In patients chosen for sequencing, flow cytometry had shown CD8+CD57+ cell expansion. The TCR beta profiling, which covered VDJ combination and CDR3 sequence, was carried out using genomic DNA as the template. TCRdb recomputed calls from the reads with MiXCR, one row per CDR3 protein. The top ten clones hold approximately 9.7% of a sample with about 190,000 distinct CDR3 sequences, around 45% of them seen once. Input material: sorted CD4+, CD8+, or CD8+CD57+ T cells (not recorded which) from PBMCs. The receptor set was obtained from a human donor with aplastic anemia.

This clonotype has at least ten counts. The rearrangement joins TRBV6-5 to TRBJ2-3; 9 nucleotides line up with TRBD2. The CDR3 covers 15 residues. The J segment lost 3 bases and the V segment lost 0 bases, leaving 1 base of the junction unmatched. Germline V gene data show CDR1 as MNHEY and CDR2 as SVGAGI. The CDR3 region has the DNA TGTGCCAGCAGTTACTCGAGCGGGAGGACAGATACGCAGTATTTT. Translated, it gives CASSYSSGRTDTQYF.

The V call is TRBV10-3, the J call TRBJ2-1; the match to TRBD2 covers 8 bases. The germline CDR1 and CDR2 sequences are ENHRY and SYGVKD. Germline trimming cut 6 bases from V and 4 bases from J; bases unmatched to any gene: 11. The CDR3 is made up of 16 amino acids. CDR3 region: CAISFSGIVVYNEQFF. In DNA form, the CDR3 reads TGTGCCATCAGCTTTAGCGGGATTGTAGTTTACAATGAGCAGTTCTTC.